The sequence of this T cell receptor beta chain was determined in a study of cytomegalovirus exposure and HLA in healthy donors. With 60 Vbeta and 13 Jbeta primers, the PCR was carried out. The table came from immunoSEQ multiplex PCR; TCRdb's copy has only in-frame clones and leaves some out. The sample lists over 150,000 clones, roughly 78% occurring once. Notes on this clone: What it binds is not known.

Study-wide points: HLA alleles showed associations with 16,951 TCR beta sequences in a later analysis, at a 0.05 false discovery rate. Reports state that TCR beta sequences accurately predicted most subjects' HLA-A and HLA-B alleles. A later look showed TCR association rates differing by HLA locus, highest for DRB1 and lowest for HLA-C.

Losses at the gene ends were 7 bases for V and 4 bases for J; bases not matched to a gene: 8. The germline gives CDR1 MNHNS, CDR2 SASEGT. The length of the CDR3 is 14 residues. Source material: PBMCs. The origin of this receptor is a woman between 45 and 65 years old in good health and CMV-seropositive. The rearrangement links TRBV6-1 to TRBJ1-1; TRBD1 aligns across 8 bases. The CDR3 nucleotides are TGTGCCAGCAATGACAGGGGCCGGGGCACTGAAGCTTTCTTT. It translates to CASNDRGRGTEAFF.